This TCR beta chain was sequenced in a study of cytomegalovirus exposure and HLA in healthy donors. Trimming at V came to 3 bases and at J to 4 bases, leaving 5 bases not matched to a gene. The V gene's germline CDR1 is MRHNA and CDR2 SNTAGT. The CDR3 covers 14 residues. Nominally healthy donors provided the samples, though records likely missed some immune exposures. PCR involved 60 Vbeta and 13 Jbeta primers. Method: immunoSEQ multiplex PCR; TCRdb's copy keeps in-frame clones and lacks some. The sample has 120,000 or so clones; 77% are singletons. The genes are TRBV6-4 and TRBJ1-1, with TRBD1 matching 7 bases. Specimen: PBMCs. This clonotype originated in a man between 18 and 29 years old in good health and CMV-seropositive. The CDR3, as DNA: TGTGCCAGCAGTGAGACAGGGAGGTCCACTGAAGCTTTCTTT. This translates into CASSETGRSTEAFF.